This entry lists 8 T cell receptor beta chains sequenced from one sample in a study of T cells in Graves' hyperthyroidism and ophthalmopathy. Amplification targeted TCR beta CDR3 regions from RNA transcripts. First-round RT-PCR targeting the TCR CDR3 was performed with the HTBI primer set. Using its own MiXCR run on the multiplex PCR reads, TCRdb lists one record per CDR3 protein. The table includes around 35,000 distinct CDR3 sequences, 40% to 60% detected once. Sequencing was done on a sample of blood. Receptor source: a man aged 35 to 55 with Graves' ophthalmopathy.

This clonotype was seen once. The limits of the CDR3 on the DNA are not certain, so only TCRdb's listed CDR3 is given. This sequence joins TRBV25-1 and TRBJ2-1; TRBD1, the table's D call, lacks a check against the DNA. The length of the CDR3 is 15 amino acids, counting both ends. In germline, CDR1 is MGHDK, CDR2 SYGVNS. The CDR3 reads CACSARARTYNEQFF.

The chain couples TRBV15 to TRBJ2-3; TRBD2 aligns across 12 bases. This CDR3 is 16 amino acids long. The V and J ends lost 3 bases and 0 bases, in that order; junction bases with no gene match: 1. The germline CDR1 and CDR2 sequences are LNHNV and YYDKDF (reference sequence). The CDR3 protein is CATSSGTSGSTDTQYF. Written as DNA, the CDR3 is TGTGCCACCAGCAGCGGGACTAGCGGGAGCACAGATACGCAGTATTTT. Complete variable domain (other parts from reference TRBV15 and TRBJ2-3): DAMVIQNPRYQVTQFGKPVTLSCSQTLNHNVMYWYQQKSSQAPKLLFHYYDKDFNNEADTPDNFQSRRPNTSFCFLDIRSPGLGDTAMYLCATSSGTSGSTDTQYFGPGTRLTVL.

A word on this clonotype: One junction end disagrees with the germline gene, perhaps due to a read error. The gene calls are TRBV11-2 and TRBJ2-1; D may be TRBD1 (6 bases). This CDR3 contains 9 residues. CDR1 is SGHAT, CDR2 FQNNGV, per germline. The CDR3 sequence: CASSLAGDF. CDR3 DNA: TGTGCCAGCAGCCTCGCAGGGGACTTC.

The V and J genes are TRBV9 and TRBJ2-6, with D maybe TRBD2 (5 bases). The CDR3 is 14 residues long. Trimming took 5 bases from V and 3 from J, leaving 9 bases between them. Germline loops: CDR1 SGDLS, CDR2 YYNGEE. The CDR3 region is CASRRTGGANVLTF. DNA of the CDR3: TGTGCCAGCAGAAGGACTGGTGGGGCCAACGTCCTGACTTTC.

This clonotype was counted at least ten times. The chain recombines TRBV20-1 with TRBJ2-5; D remains unclear. The CDR3 totals 14 residues. Trimming took 6 bases from V and 2 from J, leaving 16 bases between them. Germline CDR1 and CDR2: DFQATT and SNEGSKA (reference sequence). CDR3 protein: CSARTPLIQETQYF. In nucleotides, the CDR3 is TGCAGTGCAAGGACGCCTCTCATTCAAGAGACCCAGTACTTC.

There are many counts of this clonotype. The rearrangement links TRBV6-1 to TRBJ2-7, with D tentatively TRBD1 or TRBD2 (5 bases each). Germline V gene data show CDR1 as MNHNS and CDR2 as SASEGT. The CDR3 is 16 amino acids. V lost 3 bases to trimming and J lost 5 bases, with 20 bases between them. CDR3 sequence: CASSETVGAEHHEQYF. CDR3 sequence (DNA): TGTGCCAGCAGTGAGACTGTCGGGGCGGAGCACCACGAGCAGTACTTC.

V and J are TRBV27 and TRBJ1-4; 10 nucleotides agree with TRBD1. Germline CDR1 reads MNHEY; CDR2 reads SMNVEV (reference sequence). V shed 2 bases and J 10 bases; nucleotides not matched to a gene: 10. The CDR3 totals 16 residues. Here the CDR3 DNA reads TGTGCCAGCAGTTTAGGTCGGGGGACAGGGGCTGGAAAACTGTTTTTT. This codes for CASSLGRGTGAGKLFF. The whole variable domain, remainder taken from reference TRBV27 and TRBJ1-4, is EAQVTQNPRYLITVTGKKLTVTCSQNMNHEYMSWYRQDPGLGLRQIYYSMNVEVTDKGDVPEGYKVSRKEKRNFPLILESPSPNQTSLYFCASSLGRGTGAGKLFFGSGTQLSVL.

CDR3 loop: CASSGRTSGSSEQYF. The CDR3 bases are TGTGCCAGCAGTGGCAGAACTAGCGGGAGCTCCGAGCAGTACTTC. The chain joins TRBV6-1 to TRBJ2-7; 11 bases fit TRBD2. CDR3 length equals 15 residues. Germline lookup yields CDR1 MNHNS and CDR2 SASEGT. V lost 4 bases and J lost 6; bases outside the gene matches: 8.